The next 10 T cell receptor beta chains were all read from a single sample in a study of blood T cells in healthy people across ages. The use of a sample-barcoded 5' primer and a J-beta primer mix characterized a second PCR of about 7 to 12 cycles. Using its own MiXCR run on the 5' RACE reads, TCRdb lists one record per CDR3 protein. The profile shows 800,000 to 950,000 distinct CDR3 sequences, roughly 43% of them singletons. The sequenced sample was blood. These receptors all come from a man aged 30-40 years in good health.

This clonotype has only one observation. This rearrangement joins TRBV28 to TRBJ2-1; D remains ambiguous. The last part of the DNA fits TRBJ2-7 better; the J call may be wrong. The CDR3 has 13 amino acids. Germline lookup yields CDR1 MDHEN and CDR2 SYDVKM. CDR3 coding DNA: TGTGCCAGCAGCACCACCCCCTACAATGAGCAGTACTTC. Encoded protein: CASSTTPYNEQYF.

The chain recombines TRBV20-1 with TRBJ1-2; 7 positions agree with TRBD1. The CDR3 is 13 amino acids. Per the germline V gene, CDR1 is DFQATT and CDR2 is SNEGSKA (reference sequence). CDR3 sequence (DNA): TGCAGCTCCTCCGGACAGGCGTACTATGGCTACACCTTC. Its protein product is CSSSGQAYYGYTF.

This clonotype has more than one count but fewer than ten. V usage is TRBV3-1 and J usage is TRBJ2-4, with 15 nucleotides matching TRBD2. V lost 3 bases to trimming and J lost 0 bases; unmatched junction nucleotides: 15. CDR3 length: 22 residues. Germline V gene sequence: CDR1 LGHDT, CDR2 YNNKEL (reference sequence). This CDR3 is CASSQEGTSGGRLTVAKNIQYF. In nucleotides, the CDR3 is TGTGCCAGCAGCCAGGAAGGGACTAGCGGGGGGCGTCTGACCGTAGCCAAAAACATTCAGTACTTC.

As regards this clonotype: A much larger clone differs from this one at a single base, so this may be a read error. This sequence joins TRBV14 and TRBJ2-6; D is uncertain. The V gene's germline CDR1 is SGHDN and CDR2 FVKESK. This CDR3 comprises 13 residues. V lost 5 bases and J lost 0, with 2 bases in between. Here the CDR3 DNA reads TGTGCCAGCAGCAACTCTGGGGCCAACGTCCTGACTTTC. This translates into CASSNSGANVLTF.

The CDR3 is CASSLDPVGTYEQYF. In nucleotides, the CDR3 is TGTGCCAGCAGTCTAGACCCTGTAGGAACCTACGAGCAGTACTTC. The rearrangement uses TRBV28 and TRBJ2-7, with D unresolved. Germline CDR1 MDHEN, CDR2 SYDVKM. Trimming pared 5 bases from V and 2 bases from J, leaving 16 bases between. This CDR3 is 15 amino acids long.

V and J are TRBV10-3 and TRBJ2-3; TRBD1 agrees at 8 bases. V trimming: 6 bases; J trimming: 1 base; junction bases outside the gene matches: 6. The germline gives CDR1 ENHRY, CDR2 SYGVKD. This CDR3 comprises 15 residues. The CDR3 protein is CAIRQTGQGTDTQYF. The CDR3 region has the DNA TGTGCCATCAGGCAGACGGGACAGGGCACAGATACGCAGTATTTT.

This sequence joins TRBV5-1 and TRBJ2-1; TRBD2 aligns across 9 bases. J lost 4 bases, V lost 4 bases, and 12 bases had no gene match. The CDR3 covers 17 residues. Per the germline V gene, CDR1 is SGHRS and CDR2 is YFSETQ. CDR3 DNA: TGCGCCAGCAGCCCCAACCCTAGCGGGGAAGTTTACAATGAGCAGTTCTTC. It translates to CASSPNPSGEVYNEQFF.

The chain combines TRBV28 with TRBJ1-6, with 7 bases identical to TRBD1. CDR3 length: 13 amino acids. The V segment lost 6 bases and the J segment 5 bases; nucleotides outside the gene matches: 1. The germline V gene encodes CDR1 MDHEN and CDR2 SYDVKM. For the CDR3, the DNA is TGTGCCAGCAGGACAGGGAATAATTCACCCCTCCACTTT. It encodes CASRTGNNSPLHF.

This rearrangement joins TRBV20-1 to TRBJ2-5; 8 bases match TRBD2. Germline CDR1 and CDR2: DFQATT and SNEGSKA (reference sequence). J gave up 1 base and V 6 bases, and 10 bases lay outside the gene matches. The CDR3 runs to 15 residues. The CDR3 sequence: CSADPSGSVQETQYF. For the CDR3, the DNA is TGCAGTGCCGACCCCAGCGGGAGTGTCCAAGAGACCCAGTACTTC.

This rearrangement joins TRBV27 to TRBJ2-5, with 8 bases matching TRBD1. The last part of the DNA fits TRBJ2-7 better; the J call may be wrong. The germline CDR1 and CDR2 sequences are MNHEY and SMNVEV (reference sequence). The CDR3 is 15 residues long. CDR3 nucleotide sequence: TGTGCCAGCAGTCAAACCAGGGGGCCGGGATACGAGCAGTACTTC. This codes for CASSQTRGPGYEQYF.